Below, one T cell receptor beta chain is given with its context. Its matching antigen is unknown. Amplification targeted TCR beta CDR3 regions from RNA transcripts. Using the HTBI primer set, a first-round RT-PCR was run on the TCR CDR3. TCRdb redid the calling of the multiplex PCR reads with MiXCR, one entry per CDR3 protein. The sample lists fewer than 450,000 distinct CDR3 sequences; about 15% were seen once. The sample is drawn from a study of T cells in Graves' hyperthyroidism and ophthalmopathy. Overall study results and limits: Using 13 V-J features, a model discriminated ophthalmopathy from stable hyperthyroidism. Most clonotypes expanded in the thyroid (above 0.001) were also present in blood.

When hyperthyroidism was first diagnosed, the blood sample was taken, preceding any ophthalmopathy symptoms. Extraction of PBMCs used 8 to 10 ml of fresh peripheral blood. CDR3 size: 13 residues. Germline values: CDR1 SGHTA, CDR2 FQGNSA. The ends were cut back, 3 bases at V and 3 bases at J, with 8 bases in the middle. Sequenced: blood. This receptor was obtained from a woman aged 25 to 39 with Graves' hyperthyroidism that later progressed to Graves' ophthalmopathy. The chain couples TRBV7-2 to TRBJ2-5, with no clear D. CDR3 DNA: TGTGCCAGCAGCTTGTCCTTTGAAGAGACCCAGTACTTC. Residues: CASSLSFEETQYF.